The 8 T cell receptor beta chains below all came from one sample that was sequenced in a study of PD-1 blockade in classical Hodgkin lymphoma. Produced via immunoSEQ multiplex PCR; TCRdb's table is partial and in-frame only. There are tens of thousands of clones in the sample; less than 95% occur only once, and around 2.7% lies in the top ten. The time point denotes: cycle 4 day 1 (C4D1), after less than seven weeks of nivolumab. With no exception, relapse followed autologous stem cell transplantation in all patients, and brentuximab vedotin exposure varied. The source was peripheral blood mononuclear cells (PBMCs), collected before the fourth cycle of nivolumab. The source of these receptors is a human donor with classical Hodgkin lymphoma.

The chain employs TRBV25-1 and TRBJ2-7; unclear D gene. V lost 2 bases and J 4 bases, leaving 9 bases between the germline ends. This CDR3 contains 13 residues. Looked up from germline, CDR1 is MGHDK and CDR2 is SYGVNS. The CDR3 reads CASSEVGRYEQYF. The CDR3 nucleotides are TGTGCCAGCAGTGAAGTGGGCAGGTACGAGCAGTACTTC.

The genes are TRBV28 and TRBJ1-1; unclear D gene. From germline, CDR1 is MDHEN and CDR2 SYDVKM. The CDR3 runs to 12 residues. Trimming left V 7 bases short and J 1 base short, with 7 bases between. The CDR3 loop is CASTEANTEAFF. The DNA for the CDR3 is TGTGCCAGCACGGAAGCGAACACTGAAGCTTTCTTT.

Note on this clone: Sequence at one end of the junction differs from germline and may be a read error. The rearrangement uses TRBV2 and TRBJ1-2; TRBD1 might be the D (6 bases). CDR1 and CDR2 from the germline V gene are SNHLY and FYNNEI. This CDR3 has 14 amino acids. The CDR3 loop reads CASNENRAGGGYTF. The CDR3 nucleotides read TGTGCCAGCAATGAAAACAGGGCCGGGGGAGGCTACACCTTC.

The chain uses TRBV9 and TRBJ2-1; D might be TRBD1 (6 bases). Germline CDR1 SGDLS, CDR2 YYNGEE. V lost 0 bases and J lost 4, with 14 bases in between. This CDR3 has 16 amino acids. The CDR3 DNA follows: TGTGCCAGCAGCGTAGAAGTGGGGGCCTCGTACAATGAGCAGTTCTTC. Translation gives CASSVEVGASYNEQFF.

The chain employs TRBV19 and TRBJ1-4, with D possibly being TRBD1 (5 bases). V shed 3 bases and J shed 4 bases, with 12 bases lying between them. Germline loops: CDR1 LNHDA, CDR2 SQIVND (reference sequence). The CDR3 totals 15 residues. The CDR3 DNA is TGTGCCAGTAGTATGATCGGGGGGATTAATGAAAAACTGTTTTTT. Its protein is CASSMIGGINEKLFF.

As concerns this clone: This may stem from a read error, because a much larger clone lies one nucleotide away. The DNA for the CDR3 is TGTGCCAGCAGCCAAGCAGGTTCCGAATATAATTCACCCCCCCACTTT. It translates to CASSQAGSEYNSPPHF. The V and J genes are TRBV4-2 and TRBJ1-6; no clear D gene. Germline CDR1 is LGHNA and CDR2 is YNFKEQ. The CDR3 contains 16 residues.

This chain links TRBV9 with TRBJ1-2; no firm D call. V lost 2 bases, J lost 2 bases, and 4 bases lay in between. Germline V gene data show CDR1 as SGDLS and CDR2 as YYNGEE. The CDR3 consists of 12 residues. The DNA of the CDR3 is TGTGCCAGCAGCGTGGACAACTATGGCTACACCTTC. Protein sequence: CASSVDNYGYTF.

This clone was seen a few times. This sequence joins TRBV19 and TRBJ1-6; unclear D gene. This CDR3 region has 14 residues. Per the germline V gene, CDR1 is LNHDA and CDR2 is SQIVND (reference sequence). Trimming left V 2 bases short and J 7 bases short, with 9 bases between. CDR3 coding DNA: TGTGCCAGTAGTATATTCACACAGAATTCACCCCTCCACTTT. It translates to CASSIFTQNSPLHF.